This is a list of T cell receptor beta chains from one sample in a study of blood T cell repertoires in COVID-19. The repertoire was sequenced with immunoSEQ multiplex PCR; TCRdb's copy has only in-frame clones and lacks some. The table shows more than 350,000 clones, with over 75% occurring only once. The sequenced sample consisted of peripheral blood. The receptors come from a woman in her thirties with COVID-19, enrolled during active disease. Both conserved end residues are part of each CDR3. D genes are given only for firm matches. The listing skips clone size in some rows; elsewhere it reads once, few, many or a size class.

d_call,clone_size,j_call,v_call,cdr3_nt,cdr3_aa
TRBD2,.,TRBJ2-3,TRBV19,TGTGCCAGTAGTATGGCGCGACTAGCGGGAGCTACAGATACGCAGTATTTT,CASSMARLAGATDTQYF
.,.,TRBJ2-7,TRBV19,TGTGCCAGTAGTATAGGCAGGTCCTCCTACGAGCAGTACTTC,CASSIGRSSYEQYF
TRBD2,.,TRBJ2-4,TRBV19,TGTGCCAGTAGTATAGATCGCAAAAGACTCTTAGCGGGAGGGCCGTACTTC,CASSIDRKRLLAGGPYF
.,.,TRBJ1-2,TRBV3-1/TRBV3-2,TGTGCCAGCACCGCGGCGGGGTCTTTGTTGGGCTACACCTTC,CASTAAGSLLGYTF
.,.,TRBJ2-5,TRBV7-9,TGTGCCAGCAGCACCGGGGGAAGGGACCAAGAGACCCAGTACTTC,CASSTGGRDQETQYF
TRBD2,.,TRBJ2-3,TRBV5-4,TGTGCCAGCAGCTCCGGGACTAGCGCCACAGATACGCAGTATTTT,CASSSGTSATDTQYF
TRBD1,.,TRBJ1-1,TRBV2,TGTGCCACCCGCAGGGGGACAGGGAGTAGGAACACTGAAGCTTTCTTT,CATRRGTGSRNTEAFF
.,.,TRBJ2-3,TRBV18,TGTGCCAGCTCACCTTCTAGCTCAGATACGCAGTATTTT,CASSPSSSDTQYF
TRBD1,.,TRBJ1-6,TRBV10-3,TGTGCCATCACCGAGGGACAGAGACTTAATTCACCCCTCCACTTT,CAITEGQRLNSPLHF
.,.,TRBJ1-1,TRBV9,TGTGCCAGCAGCCCTAATTTCGGGGTGGGGAACACTGAAGCTTTCTTT,CASSPNFGVGNTEAFF
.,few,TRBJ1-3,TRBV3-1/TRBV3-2,TGTGCCAGCAGCCGAATGACGGGCGGGGGAAACACCATATATTTT,CASSRMTGGGNTIYF